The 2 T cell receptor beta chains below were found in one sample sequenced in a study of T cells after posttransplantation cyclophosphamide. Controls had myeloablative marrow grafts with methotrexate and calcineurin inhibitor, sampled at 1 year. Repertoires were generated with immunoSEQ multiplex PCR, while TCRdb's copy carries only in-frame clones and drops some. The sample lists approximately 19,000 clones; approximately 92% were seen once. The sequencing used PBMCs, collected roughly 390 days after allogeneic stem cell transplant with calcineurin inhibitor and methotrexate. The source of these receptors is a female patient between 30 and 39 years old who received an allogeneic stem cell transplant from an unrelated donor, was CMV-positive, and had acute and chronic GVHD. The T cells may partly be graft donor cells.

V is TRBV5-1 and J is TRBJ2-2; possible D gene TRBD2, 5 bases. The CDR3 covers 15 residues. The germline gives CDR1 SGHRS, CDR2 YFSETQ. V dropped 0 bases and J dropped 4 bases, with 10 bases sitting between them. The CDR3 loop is CASSLVVATTGELFF. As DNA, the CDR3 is TGCGCCAGCAGCTTGGTCGTAGCGACCACCGGGGAGCTGTTTTTT.

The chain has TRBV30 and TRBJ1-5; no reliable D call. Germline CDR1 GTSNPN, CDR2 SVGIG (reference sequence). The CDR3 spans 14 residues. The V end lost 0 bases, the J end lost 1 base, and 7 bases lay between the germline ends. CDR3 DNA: TGTGCCTGGAGTGTGCTACGGAGCAATCAGCCCCAGCATTTT. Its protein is CAWSVLRSNQPQHF.